The 15 T cell receptor beta chains below all came from one sample that was sequenced in a study of T cells after yellow fever vaccination. TCRdb reprocessed the 5' RACE reads with MiXCR, giving one entry per CDR3 protein. The sample includes a few hundred thousand distinct CDR3 sequences, approximately 4% of them seen just once. Sample: PBMCs, taken 15 days after the yellow fever booster vaccination. The receptors stem from a man aged 18 to 30 who received the YFV17D yellow fever vaccine.

Only a few counts were recorded for this clonotype. This rearrangement joins TRBV7-2 to TRBJ1-4; the D gene is possibly TRBD1 (5 bases). CDR3 length: 15 residues. Germline CDR1 and CDR2: SGHTA and FQGNSA. Trimming pared 1 base from V and 4 bases from J, leaving 10 bases between. CDR3 bases: TGTGCCAGCAGCTTAGGGGGAGGGGATAATGAAAAACTGTTTTTT. Translated, it gives CASSLGGGDNEKLFF.

This clonotype was seen many times. The V gene is TRBV6-5, the J gene TRBJ2-7; TRBD1 aligns across 7 bases. With 0 bases clipped from V and 6 bases from J, the junction kept 8 bases outside the gene matches. The germline CDR1 and CDR2 sequences are MNHEY and SVGAGI. The CDR3 is 15 amino acids. The CDR3 spells CASSYSIVRGSEQYF. The CDR3 nucleotides read TGTGCCAGCAGTTACTCGATAGTCAGGGGGTCCGAGCAGTACTTC.

This clonotype was counted ten times or more. The gene calls are TRBV5-1 and TRBJ2-1, with a tentative D call TRBD1 (5 bases). This CDR3 is 13 amino acids long. Trimming left V 0 bases short and J 9 bases short, with 10 bases between. Germline values: CDR1 SGHRS, CDR2 YFSETQ. The CDR3 DNA sequence: TGCGCCAGCAGCTTGGCCCAGGGCGGTGAGCAGTTCTTC. It is translated as CASSLAQGGEQFF.

This clonotype was recorded a few times. J is TRBJ1-2 and V is TRBV7-6, with 10 bases that match TRBD1. This CDR3 spans 13 amino acids. V gave up 5 bases and J gave up 8 bases; unmatched junction bases: 5. CDR1 is SGHVS, CDR2 FNYEAQ, per germline. The CDR3 nucleotides are TGTGCCAGCAGCACCGGACAGGGGGGAGGCTACACCTTC. This gives the protein CASSTGQGGGYTF.

At least ten counts were recorded for this clonotype. V usage is TRBV20-1 and J usage is TRBJ2-3, with 7 positions matching TRBD2. The V segment lost 0 bases and the J segment 6 bases; nucleotides outside the gene matches: 6. This CDR3 contains 14 residues. Per the germline V gene, CDR1 is DFQATT and CDR2 is SNEGSKA (reference sequence). Here the CDR3 reads CSARDLVGGDTQYF. In DNA form, the CDR3 reads TGCAGTGCTAGAGATCTGGTCGGGGGGGATACGCAGTATTTT.

This clonotype was detected many times. V usage is TRBV20-1 and J usage is TRBJ2-3; 8 bases fit TRBD2. Germline values: CDR1 DFQATT, CDR2 SNEGSKA (reference sequence). V lost 4 bases, J lost 0 bases, and 6 bases stayed unmatched. CDR3 length equals 15 residues. The CDR3 sequence: CSAIGGAASTDTQYF. The CDR3 DNA is TGCAGTGCTATCGGGGGGGCCGCTAGCACAGATACGCAGTATTTT.

This clonotype was picked up many times. The rearrangement joins TRBV24-1 to TRBJ2-3, with 9 nucleotides matching TRBD1. Germline V gene data show CDR1 as KGHDR and CDR2 as SFDVKD. The CDR3 is 16 residues long. J gave up 4 bases and V 3 bases, and 7 bases lay outside the gene matches. The chain's CDR3 is CATSDRTGGAPDTQYF. CDR3 DNA sequence: TGTGCCACCAGTGATCGCACAGGGGGCGCCCCAGATACGCAGTATTTT.

This clonotype has just a few counts. This chain connects TRBV29-1 to TRBJ1-1, with D possibly matching TRBD1 (6 bases). This CDR3 is built from 14 residues. V lost 4 bases and J lost 7, with 19 bases in between. The germline gives CDR1 SQVTM, CDR2 ANQGSEA. The CDR3 protein is CSVGGGSEKGEAFF. The CDR3 nucleotides read TGCAGCGTTGGGGGGGGCAGTGAGAAGGGTGAAGCTTTCTTT.

This clonotype showed up many times. This sequence joins TRBV20-1 and TRBJ1-1, with D possibly being TRBD1 (5 bases). CDR3 length: 13 residues. V lost 3 bases and J lost 2, with 10 bases in between. Germline V CDR1 and CDR2: DFQATT, SNEGSKA (reference sequence). DNA for the CDR3: TGCAGTGCTAGTCGACAGTTTAACACTGAAGCTTTCTTT. It is translated as CSASRQFNTEAFF.

This clonotype was observed many times. J is TRBJ1-3 and V is TRBV20-1, with a weak D call TRBD1 (6 bases). Per the germline V gene, CDR1 is DFQATT and CDR2 is SNEGSKA (reference sequence). This CDR3 region has 16 residues. V shed 3 bases and J shed 2 bases, with 17 bases lying between them. The CDR3 region is CSASGGTYGTGNTIYF. Written as DNA, the CDR3 is TGCAGTGCTAGTGGTGGGACATATGGAACTGGAAACACCATATATTTT.

This clonotype was recorded a few times. The V call is TRBV24-1, the J call TRBJ2-3; 9 bases are a match to TRBD1. Looked up from germline, CDR1 is KGHDR and CDR2 is SFDVKD. Trimming removed 4 bases from V and 2 bases from J; junction bases left unmatched: 6. The CDR3 is made up of 16 amino acids. CDR3 nucleotide sequence: TGTGCCACCAGTGACTCCGGGACAGGGAACACAGATACGCAGTATTTT. It is translated as CATSDSGTGNTDTQYF.

This clonotype was counted many times. This chain uses TRBV7-3 with TRBJ2-3, with 11 bases lining up with TRBD2. Trimming removed 5 bases from V and 7 bases from J; junction bases left unmatched: 8. The germline V gene encodes CDR1 SGHTA and CDR2 FQGTGA. This CDR3 has 15 residues. In nucleotides, the CDR3 is TGTGCCAGCAGCCGGGGACTAGCGGTGACGAATACGCAGTATTTT. Its protein is CASSRGLAVTNTQYF.

This clonotype was picked up a small number of times. The chain links TRBV5-6 to TRBJ1-5; the D gene is possibly TRBD1 (5 bases). Germline CDR1 is SGHDT and CDR2 is YYEEEE. V was trimmed by 1 base and J by 2 bases, leaving 13 bases between them. The CDR3 is made up of 16 amino acids. The CDR3 spells CASSLRWGEGNQPQHF. DNA for the CDR3: TGTGCCAGCAGCTTGCGATGGGGCGAGGGCAATCAGCCCCAGCATTTT.

The sample holds many counts of this clonotype. The V gene is TRBV7-9, the J gene TRBJ1-2; the D gene is possibly TRBD1 (5 bases). V dropped 1 base and J dropped 4 bases, with 19 bases sitting between them. Germline-derived CDR1 and CDR2 are SEHNR and FQNEAQ (reference sequence). The CDR3 runs to 17 residues. The CDR3 loop is CASSLERGSPLGYGYTF. Here the CDR3 DNA reads TGTGCCAGCAGCTTAGAGCGGGGCAGCCCACTCGGCTATGGCTACACCTTC.

The chain uses TRBV5-4 and TRBJ2-2, with 12 bases identical to TRBD2. V lost 4 bases, J lost 3 bases, and 4 bases stayed unmatched. The CDR3 extends over 16 amino acids. In germline, CDR1 is SGHNT, CDR2 YYREEE (reference sequence). In DNA, the CDR3 is TGTGCCAGCAGCCTAGCGGGGGGGTATGACACCGGGGAGCTGTTTTTT. This encodes CASSLAGGYDTGELFF.